This T cell receptor beta chain was identified in a study of early T cells in non-severe SARS-CoV-2 infection. Of note for this clonotype: A clone one base away is much larger, so this may be a read error.

Unique molecular identifiers were attached to individual cDNA molecules. MiXCR, applied by TCRdb to the 5' RACE reads, yields one record per CDR3 protein. The sample gives tens of thousands of distinct CDR3 sequences, around 5% of which show up once; 25% to 30% is in the top ten. Germline CDR1 reads SGHTA; CDR2 reads FQGNSA. This CDR3 contains 15 residues. After removal of 5 bases from V and 5 bases from J, the junction contained 8 bases not matched to a gene. Material: whole blood. The clonotype comes from an adult who was a healthcare worker with PCR-confirmed SARS-CoV-2 infection or an uninfected control (not recorded which). This chain joins TRBV7-2 and TRBJ2-7; 11 nucleotides align to TRBD2. CDR3 nucleotides: TGTGCCAGCAGCAACAAGCTAGCGGGGGGCCACGAGCAGTACTTC. Its protein product is CASSNKLAGGHEQYF.